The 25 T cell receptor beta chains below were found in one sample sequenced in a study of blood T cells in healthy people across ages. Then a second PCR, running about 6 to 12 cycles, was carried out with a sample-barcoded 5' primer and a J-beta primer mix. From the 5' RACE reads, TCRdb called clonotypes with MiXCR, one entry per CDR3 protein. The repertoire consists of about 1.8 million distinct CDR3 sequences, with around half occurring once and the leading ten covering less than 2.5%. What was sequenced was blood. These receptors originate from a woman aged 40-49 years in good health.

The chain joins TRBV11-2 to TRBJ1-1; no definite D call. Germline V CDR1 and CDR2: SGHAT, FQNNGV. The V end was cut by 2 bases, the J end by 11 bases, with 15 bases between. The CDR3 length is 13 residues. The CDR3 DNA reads TGTGCCAGCAGCTTATCGTCGCCCGGGGATGCTTTCTTT. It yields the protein CASSLSSPGDAFF.

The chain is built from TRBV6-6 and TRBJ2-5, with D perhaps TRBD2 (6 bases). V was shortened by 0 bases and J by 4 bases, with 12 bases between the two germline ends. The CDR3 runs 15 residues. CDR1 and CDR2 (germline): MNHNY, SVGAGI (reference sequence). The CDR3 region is CASSYSLGRGETQYF. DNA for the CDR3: TGTGCCAGCAGTTACTCGCTGGGGCGGGGAGAGACCCAGTACTTC.

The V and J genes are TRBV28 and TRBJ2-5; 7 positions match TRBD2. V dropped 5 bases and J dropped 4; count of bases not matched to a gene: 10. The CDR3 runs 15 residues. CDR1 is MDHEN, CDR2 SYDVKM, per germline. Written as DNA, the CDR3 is TGTGCCAGCAGTCCATTTCGGGGGGTTGGAGAGACCCAGTACTTC. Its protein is CASSPFRGVGETQYF.

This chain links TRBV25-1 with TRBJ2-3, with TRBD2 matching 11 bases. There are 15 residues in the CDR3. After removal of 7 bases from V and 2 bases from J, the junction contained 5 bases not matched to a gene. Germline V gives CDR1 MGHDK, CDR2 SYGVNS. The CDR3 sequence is CASTSSGGLTDTQYF. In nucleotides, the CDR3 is TGTGCCAGCACTTCTAGCGGGGGGCTCACAGATACGCAGTATTTT.

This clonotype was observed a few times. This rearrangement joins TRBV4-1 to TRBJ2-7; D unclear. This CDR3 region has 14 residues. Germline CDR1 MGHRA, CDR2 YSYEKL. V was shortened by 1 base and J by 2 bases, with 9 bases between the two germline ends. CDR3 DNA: TGCGCCAGCAGCCAAGTTCAGGAGACCTACGAGCAGTACTTC. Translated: CASSQVQETYEQYF.

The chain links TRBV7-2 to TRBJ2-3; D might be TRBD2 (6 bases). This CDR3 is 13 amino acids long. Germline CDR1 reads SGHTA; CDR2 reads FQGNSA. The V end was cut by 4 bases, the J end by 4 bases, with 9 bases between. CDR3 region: CASSSGVSDTQYF. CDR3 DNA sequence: TGTGCCAGCAGCTCGGGGGTCTCAGATACGCAGTATTTT.

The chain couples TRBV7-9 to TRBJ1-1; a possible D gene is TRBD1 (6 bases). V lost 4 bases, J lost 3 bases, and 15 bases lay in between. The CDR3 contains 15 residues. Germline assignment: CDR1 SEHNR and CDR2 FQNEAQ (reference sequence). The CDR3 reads CASSYHRGRDTEAFF. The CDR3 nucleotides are TGTGCCAGCAGCTATCACCGGGGGCGGGACACTGAAGCTTTCTTT.

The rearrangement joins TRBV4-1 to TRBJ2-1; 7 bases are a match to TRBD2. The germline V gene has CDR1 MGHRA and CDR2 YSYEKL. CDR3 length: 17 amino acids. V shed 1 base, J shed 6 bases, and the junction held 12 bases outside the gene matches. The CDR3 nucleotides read TGCGCCAGCAGCCAAGGACCTAGCGGTGTCCCGGGCAATGAGCAGTTCTTC. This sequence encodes CASSQGPSGVPGNEQFF.

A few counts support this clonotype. CDR3 amino acids: CASSQVERGFNEQFF. Here the CDR3 DNA reads TGTGCCAGCAGCCAAGTAGAGCGGGGATTCAATGAGCAGTTCTTC. The rearrangement uses TRBV3-1 and TRBJ2-1, with 7 nucleotides matching TRBD2. CDR1 is LGHDT, CDR2 YNNKEL, per germline (reference sequence). J gave up 6 bases and V 1 base, and 6 bases lay outside the gene matches. The CDR3 runs to 15 residues.

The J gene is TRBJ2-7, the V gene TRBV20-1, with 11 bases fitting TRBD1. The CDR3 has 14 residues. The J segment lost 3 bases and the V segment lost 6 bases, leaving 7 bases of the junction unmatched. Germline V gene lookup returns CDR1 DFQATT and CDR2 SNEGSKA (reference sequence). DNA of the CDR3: TGCAGTGCAAACTCCGGGACAGGGGGCTACGAGCAGTACTTC. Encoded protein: CSANSGTGGYEQYF.

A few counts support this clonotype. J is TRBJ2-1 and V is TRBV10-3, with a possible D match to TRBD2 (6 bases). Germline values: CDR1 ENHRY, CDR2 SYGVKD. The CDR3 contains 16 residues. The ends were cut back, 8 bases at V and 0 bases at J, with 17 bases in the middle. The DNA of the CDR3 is TGTGCCATCTCCAAATCGGCGGGGATCTCCTACAATGAGCAGTTCTTC. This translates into CAISKSAGISYNEQFF.

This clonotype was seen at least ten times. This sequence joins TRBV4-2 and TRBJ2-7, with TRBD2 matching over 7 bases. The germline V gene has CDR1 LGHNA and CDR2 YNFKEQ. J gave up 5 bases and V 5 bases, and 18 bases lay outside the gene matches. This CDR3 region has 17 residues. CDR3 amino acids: CASSAGVGLAVFDEQYF. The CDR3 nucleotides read TGTGCCAGCAGCGCAGGCGTTGGTCTAGCGGTCTTCGACGAGCAGTACTTC.

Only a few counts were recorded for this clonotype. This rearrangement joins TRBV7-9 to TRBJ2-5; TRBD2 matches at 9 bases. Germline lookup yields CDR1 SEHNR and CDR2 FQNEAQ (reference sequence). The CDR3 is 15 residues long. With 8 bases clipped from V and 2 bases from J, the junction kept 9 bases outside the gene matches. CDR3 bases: TGTGCCAGCGCGGGGGGGTGGACAGGACAAGAGACCCAGTACTTC. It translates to CASAGGWTGQETQYF.

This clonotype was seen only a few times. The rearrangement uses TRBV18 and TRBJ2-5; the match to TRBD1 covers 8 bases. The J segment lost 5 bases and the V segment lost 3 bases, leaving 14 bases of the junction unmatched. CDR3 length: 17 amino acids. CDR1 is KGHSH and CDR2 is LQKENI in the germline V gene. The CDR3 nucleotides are TGTGCCAGCTCACCGGTCGGACAGGGCGTGTTGAAGGAGACCCAGTACTTC. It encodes CASSPVGQGVLKETQYF.

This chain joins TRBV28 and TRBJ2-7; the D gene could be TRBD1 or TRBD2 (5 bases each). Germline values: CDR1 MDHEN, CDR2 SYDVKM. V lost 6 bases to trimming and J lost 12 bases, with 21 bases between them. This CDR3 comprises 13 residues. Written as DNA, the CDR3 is TGTGCCAGCAGCGCCGGGACCCCATTGAAGTGGTACTTC. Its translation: CASSAGTPLKWYF.

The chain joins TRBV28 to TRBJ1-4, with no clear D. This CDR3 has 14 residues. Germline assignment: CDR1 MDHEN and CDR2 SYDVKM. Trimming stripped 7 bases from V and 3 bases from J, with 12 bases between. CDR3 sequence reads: CASMRGEANEKLFF. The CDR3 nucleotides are TGTGCCAGCATGCGAGGAGAGGCTAATGAAAAACTGTTTTTT.

The CDR3: CASSQDRVRGWGAKNIQYF. The CDR3 DNA reads as TGCGCCAGCAGCCAAGATCGGGTCAGGGGGTGGGGGGCCAAAAACATTCAGTACTTC. The chain combines TRBV4-3 with TRBJ2-4; the match to TRBD1 covers 7 bases. Trimming at V came to 0 bases and at J to 1 base, leaving 12 bases not matched to a gene. This CDR3 is 19 amino acids long. CDR1 is LGHNA and CDR2 is YSLEER in the germline V gene.

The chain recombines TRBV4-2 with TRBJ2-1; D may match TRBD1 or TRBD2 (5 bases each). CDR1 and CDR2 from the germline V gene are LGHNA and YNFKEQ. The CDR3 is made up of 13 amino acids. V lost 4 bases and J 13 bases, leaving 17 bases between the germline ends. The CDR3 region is CASSLERGDIQFF. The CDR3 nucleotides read TGTGCCAGCAGCCTCGAGAGGGGCGACATACAGTTCTTC.

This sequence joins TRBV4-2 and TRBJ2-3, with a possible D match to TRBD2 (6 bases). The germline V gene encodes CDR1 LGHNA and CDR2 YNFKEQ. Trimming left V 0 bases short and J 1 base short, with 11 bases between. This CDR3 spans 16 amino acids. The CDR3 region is CASSQEGTPGTDTQYF. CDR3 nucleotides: TGTGCCAGCAGCCAAGAGGGGACTCCTGGCACAGATACGCAGTATTTT.

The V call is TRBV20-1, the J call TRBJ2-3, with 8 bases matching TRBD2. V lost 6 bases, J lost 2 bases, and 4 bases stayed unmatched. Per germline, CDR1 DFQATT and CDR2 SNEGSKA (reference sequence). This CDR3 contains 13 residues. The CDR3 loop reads CSADGGDTDTQYF. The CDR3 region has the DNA TGCAGTGCCGACGGGGGGGACACAGATACGCAGTATTTT.

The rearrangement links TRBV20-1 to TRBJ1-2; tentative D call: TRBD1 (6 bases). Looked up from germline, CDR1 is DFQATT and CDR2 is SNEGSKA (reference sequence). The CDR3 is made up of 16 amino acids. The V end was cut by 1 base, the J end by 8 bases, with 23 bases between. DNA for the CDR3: TGCAGTGCTAGAGGAATCAGGGGCCATCGGTCTGGGGGCTACACCTTC. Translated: CSARGIRGHRSGGYTF.

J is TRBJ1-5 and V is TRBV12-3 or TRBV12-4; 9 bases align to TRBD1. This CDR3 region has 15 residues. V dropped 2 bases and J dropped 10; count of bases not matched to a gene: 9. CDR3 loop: CASSLYRGQGNPQHF. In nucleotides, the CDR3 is TGTGCCAGCAGTTTATATAGGGGACAGGGCAATCCCCAGCATTTT.

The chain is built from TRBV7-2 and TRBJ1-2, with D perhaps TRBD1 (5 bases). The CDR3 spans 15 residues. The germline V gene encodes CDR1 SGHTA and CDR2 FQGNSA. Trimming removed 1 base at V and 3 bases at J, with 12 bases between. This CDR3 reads CASSLEAGPYYGYTF. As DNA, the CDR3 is TGTGCCAGCAGCTTAGAGGCAGGGCCCTACTATGGCTACACCTTC. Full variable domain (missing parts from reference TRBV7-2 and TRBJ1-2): GAGVSQSPSNKVTEKGKDVELRCDPISGHTALYWYRQSLGQGLEFLIYFQGNSAPDKSGLPSDRFSAERTGGSVSTLTIQRTQQEDSAVYLCASSLEAGPYYGYTFGSGTRLTVV.

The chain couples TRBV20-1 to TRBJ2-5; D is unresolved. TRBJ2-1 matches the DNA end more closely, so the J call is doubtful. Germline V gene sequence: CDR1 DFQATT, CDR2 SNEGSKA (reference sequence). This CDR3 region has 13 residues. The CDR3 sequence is CSARSTGQETQFF. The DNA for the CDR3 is TGCAGTGCTAGGTCCACCGGGCAAGAGACCCAGTTCTTC.

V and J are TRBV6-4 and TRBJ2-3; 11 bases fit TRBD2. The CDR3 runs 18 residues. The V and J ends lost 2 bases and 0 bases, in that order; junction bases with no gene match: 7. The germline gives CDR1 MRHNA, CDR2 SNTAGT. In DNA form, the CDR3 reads TGTGCCAGCAGTGACCGACCCGGGACTAGCGGAAGCACAGATACGCAGTATTTT. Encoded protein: CASSDRPGTSGSTDTQYF.